This T cell receptor beta chain was retrieved from a study of human T cells and chemical hapten exposure. Whole-study context: Weekly scalp doses of diphenylcyclopropenone were given to patients during the approximately 25-week study.

The V gene's germline CDR1 is SQVTM and CDR2 ANQGSEA. V was pared by 6 bases and J by 6 bases, with 13 bases of the junction left unmatched. The CDR3 has 15 amino acids. Study-level findings and limits: All donors were alopecia patients, so their immunity may differ from that of healthy people. TCRs above 1 in 1000 frequency stayed constant with DPC sensitization.

Time point: patch test 2, 6 weeks after DPC sensitization. Specified treatment: therapeutic diphenylcyclopropenone sensitization with weekly scalp DPC. This clonotype was counted between two and nine times. Its specificity is not known. MiXCR, applied by TCRdb to the RACE reads, yields one record per CDR3 protein. The data show 75,000 to 90,000 distinct CDR3 sequences, roughly a tenth seen once. The chain is built from TRBV29-1 and TRBJ2-1; TRBD1 aligns across 8 bases. The TCR sequence derives from a woman in her forties or fifties with alopecia areata. Some clones in this sample may be carry-over from other donors' samples. The sample consisted of whole blood, taken in connection with sensitization to the hapten diphenylcyclopropenone (DPC). The CDR3 sequence: CSVNRGSSYINEQFF. The CDR3 DNA sequence: TGCAGCGTGAACAGGGGGTCCTCGTATATCAATGAGCAGTTCTTC.